Listed below are T cell receptor beta chains from one sample, sequenced in a study of shared clonotypes between healthy human individuals. Profiling relied on immunoSEQ multiplex PCR, and the TCRdb table lists in-frame clones only, not all of them. The repertoire consists of about 690,000 clones, with less than 95% occurring once and the leading ten covering 34%. Sequenced material: memory CD8+ T cells from PBMCs. The receptors were sampled from a young man in good health. Some clones in this sample may be carry-over from other donors' samples. CDR3s include the opening cysteine and the closing phenylalanine or tryptophan. The order of the fields is CDR3 DNA, CDR3 protein, D gene, clone size, J gene, V gene. D genes are given only for firm matches. For some rows the clone size is stated as once, few or many, or as a class when expanded; others skip it.

TGTGCCAGCCGACAGGGAGAGGCCACTGAAGCTTTCTTT,CASRQGEATEAFF,TRBD1,.,TRBJ1-1,TRBV5-4
TGTGCCAGCAGCCCCTACCGACAGACCACGGAGCAGTTCTTC,CASSPYRQTTEQFF,.,.,TRBJ2-1,TRBV9
TGTGCCAGCAGCGTAGGGGGAGACAGAACCTACGAGCAGTACTTC,CASSVGGDRTYEQYF,.,once,TRBJ2-7,TRBV9
TGTGCCAGTAGTAGCTTCGAGTCAGGGGACAATTCCTACGAGCAGTACTTC,CASSSFESGDNSYEQYF,.,.,TRBJ2-7,TRBV19
TGTGCCAGCAGTCAGTGGGGCAGGGACTACCAAGAGACCCAGTACTTC,CASSQWGRDYQETQYF,.,.,TRBJ2-5,TRBV28
TGCGCCAGCAGCAGCGGGGTAGAGCAGTTCTTC,CASSSGVEQFF,TRBD2,.,TRBJ2-1,TRBV4-3
TGCGCCAGCAGCTTGCTTGGTAGGGGAACCTACAATGAGCAGTTCTTC,CASSLLGRGTYNEQFF,.,once,TRBJ2-1,TRBV5-1
TGTGCCAGCAGCTTAGCCAGGGACAGGGGGGAGACCCAGTACTTC,CASSLARDRGETQYF,TRBD1,few,TRBJ2-5,TRBV7-9
TGTGCCAGCAGGGTCCGGCGTGCAACTAATGAAAAACTGTTTTTT,CASRVRRATNEKLFF,.,few,TRBJ1-4,TRBV2
TGTGCCATCAGTAATCTAGCGGAAGTCGGCACCGGGGAGCTGTTTTTT,CAISNLAEVGTGELFF,TRBD2,.,TRBJ2-2,TRBV10-3
TGTGCCAGCAGTTTATCGCAAGGGACAGGGCAGTACGAGCAGTACTTC,CASSLSQGTGQYEQYF,TRBD1,.,TRBJ2-7,TRBV27
TGTGCCAGCAGCTTAGTTGCGGGAGGGCGATACGAGCAGTACTTC,CASSLVAGGRYEQYF,TRBD2,.,TRBJ2-7,TRBV7-2
TGTGCCAGCAGCCCGGACAGGGGGCTCGAAAAACTGTTTTTT,CASSPDRGLEKLFF,TRBD1,.,TRBJ1-4,TRBV14
TGTGCCAGCAGCTGGCGGGACAGGGGGCTAGGGGAGCAGTACTTC,CASSWRDRGLGEQYF,TRBD1,.,TRBJ2-7,TRBV5-6
TGCAGCATTGTGGGGCCTAGGGAGCAGTACTTC,CSIVGPREQYF,.,.,TRBJ2-7,TRBV29-1
TGTGCCAGCAGTTTTAGGGGGAGGACTGAAGCTTTCTTT,CASSFRGRTEAFF,.,.,TRBJ1-1,TRBV28
TGTGCCACCAGCCAATACGACACCGGGGAGCTGTTTTTT,CATSQYDTGELFF,.,once,TRBJ2-2,TRBV15
TGTGCCAGCAGTGGTGTTATTTTGTTTGGCACAGATACGCAGTATTTT,CASSGVILFGTDTQYF,.,.,TRBJ2-3,TRBV6-1
TGTGCCAGCAGCTTAGGGGCATTCGCAGGGGGCCAAGAGACCCAGTACTTC,CASSLGAFAGGQETQYF,TRBD1,.,TRBJ2-5,TRBV7-9
TGTGCCAGCAGTTTAGGGCAGGGCGCTGCCAAAAACATTCAGTACTTC,CASSLGQGAAKNIQYF,.,.,TRBJ2-4,TRBV28
TGTGCCAGCCTGAATGGGGAAGTGGGCACTGAAGCTTTCTTT,CASLNGEVGTEAFF,.,.,TRBJ1-1,TRBV27
TGTGCCAGCGGCCAACAGGGGAGGCTTGGAGAGCAGTTCTTC,CASGQQGRLGEQFF,.,.,TRBJ2-1,TRBV6-6
TGTGCCAGCATACGGACAGTGAGTTTCCTTGGGAATCAGCCCCAGCATTTT,CASIRTVSFLGNQPQHF,.,few,TRBJ1-5,TRBV27
TGTGCCAGTAGTAGCCCCCACAGGGACACTGAAGCTTTCTTT,CASSSPHRDTEAFF,.,.,TRBJ1-1,TRBV19
TGTGCCAGCAGTTACTTCCAGAACACCGGGGAGCTGTTTTTT,CASSYFQNTGELFF,.,few,TRBJ2-2,TRBV6-6
TGTGCCAGCAGTGTCCGACTAGCGGGAACCTCCTACGAGCAGTACTTC,CASSVRLAGTSYEQYF,TRBD2,.,TRBJ2-7,TRBV27
TGTGCCAGCAGTACCGGAAATCAGCCCCAGCATTTT,CASSTGNQPQHF,.,.,TRBJ1-5,TRBV27
TGCGCCAGCAGCTCGACAGGGGGCGAGGTAGATACGCAGTATTTT,CASSSTGGEVDTQYF,TRBD1,.,TRBJ2-3,TRBV5-1
TGTGCCAGTAGTATAGGTGGGTACGGTCAGCCCCAGCATTTT,CASSIGGYGQPQHF,.,.,TRBJ1-5,TRBV19
TGTGCCAGCACCGGTGGGTGGAGGGACGAGCAGTACTTC,CASTGGWRDEQYF,.,.,TRBJ2-7,TRBV27
TGTGCCAGCAGCTTAGCTGGCCCCGAGGAGCCCCAGCATTTT,CASSLAGPEEPQHF,.,.,TRBJ1-5,TRBV7-9
TGTGCCAGCAGTGGGGGACGCACTGAAGCTTTCTTT,CASSGGRTEAFF,.,once,TRBJ1-1,TRBV5-4
TGTGCCAGCGGGCCTAGCGGGAGATTATTCCACGAGCAGTACTTC,CASGPSGRLFHEQYF,TRBD2,.,TRBJ2-7,TRBV27
TGTGCCAGCAGTTTCGGGGAGGACCAGCCCCAGCATTTT,CASSFGEDQPQHF,.,.,TRBJ1-5,TRBV27
TGCGCCAGCAGCCAAGTAGGTCTGAGATATGGCTACACCTTC,CASSQVGLRYGYTF,.,.,TRBJ1-2,TRBV4-1
TGTGCCAGCAGGCAGGCGGGACCCCTCTATGGCTACACCTTC,CASRQAGPLYGYTF,.,.,TRBJ1-2,TRBV27
TGTGCCAGCAGTAATCTACTTCTCTCACTAGCTGGCAATGAGCAGTTCTTC,CASSNLLLSLAGNEQFF,.,.,TRBJ2-1,TRBV28
TGTGCCAGCAGTCCCCTGACAGGGCTTAGCAATCAGCCCCAGCATTTT,CASSPLTGLSNQPQHF,TRBD1,.,TRBJ1-5,TRBV27
TGCGGACGCAGGTTTAAAGAGACCCAGTACTTC,CGRRFKETQYF,.,.,TRBJ2-5,TRBV20-1
TGTGCCAGCAGCGTAGATCGGGGGACTAGCGGATACAATGAGCAGTTCTTC,CASSVDRGTSGYNEQFF,TRBD2,few,TRBJ2-1,TRBV9
TGTGCCAGCAGCTTAGCGGTCAGGGGAGGCGAGCAGTACTTC,CASSLAVRGGEQYF,.,.,TRBJ2-7,TRBV7-6
TGCGCCAGCAGCCAACAAACAGGCCCCCCCACTGAAGCTTTCTTT,CASSQQTGPPTEAFF,.,.,TRBJ1-1,TRBV4-1
TGTGCCAGCAGCTTAGGGGTCAATGAGCAGTTCTTC,CASSLGVNEQFF,.,.,TRBJ2-1,TRBV7-9
TGTGCCAGCAGCCCGGACAGGGTAGGGACCTTC,CASSPDRVGTF,TRBD1,few,TRBJ1-2,TRBV7-9
TGTGCCAGCAGTGAAGCTTTGGGAGGGGAACCCCAGCATTTT,CASSEALGGEPQHF,.,.,TRBJ1-5,TRBV6-1
TGTGCCAGCAGCCCAGACAGGGGCCACCACTTGAAGCAGTACTTC,CASSPDRGHHLKQYF,TRBD1,.,TRBJ2-7,TRBV7-9
TGTGCCAGCAGCCGGGACAGGGGAGGTGAAAAACTGTTTTTT,CASSRDRGGEKLFF,TRBD1,.,TRBJ1-4,TRBV7-9
TGTGCCAGCAGCTCCCCTCTCGCGTCAGTTAGAGAGACCCAGTACTTC,CASSSPLASVRETQYF,.,.,TRBJ2-5,TRBV7-9
TGTGCCAGCAGCTCCGGCCACGGCTACGAGCAGTACTTC,CASSSGHGYEQYF,.,once,TRBJ2-7,TRBV7-3
TGTGCCACCAACTGGGGGATCTCCGAGCAGTACTTC,CATNWGISEQYF,.,many,TRBJ2-7,TRBV28
TGTGCCAGCAGCTTGGCGTTAGCGGGAGGATCCCTAGCCAAAAACATTCAGTACTTC,CASSLALAGGSLAKNIQYF,TRBD2,.,TRBJ2-4,TRBV5-4